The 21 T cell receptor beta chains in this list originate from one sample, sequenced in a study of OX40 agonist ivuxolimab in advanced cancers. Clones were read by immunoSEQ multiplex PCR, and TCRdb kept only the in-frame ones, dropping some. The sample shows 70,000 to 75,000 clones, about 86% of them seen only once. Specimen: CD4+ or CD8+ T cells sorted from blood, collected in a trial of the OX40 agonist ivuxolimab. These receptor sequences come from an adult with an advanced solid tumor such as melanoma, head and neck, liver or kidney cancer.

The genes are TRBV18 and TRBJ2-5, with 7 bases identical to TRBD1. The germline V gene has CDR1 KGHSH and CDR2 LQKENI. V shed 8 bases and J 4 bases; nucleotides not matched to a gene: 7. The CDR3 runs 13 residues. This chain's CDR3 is CASTRQGGETQYF. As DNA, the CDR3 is TGTGCCAGCACACGACAGGGTGGAGAGACCCAGTACTTC.

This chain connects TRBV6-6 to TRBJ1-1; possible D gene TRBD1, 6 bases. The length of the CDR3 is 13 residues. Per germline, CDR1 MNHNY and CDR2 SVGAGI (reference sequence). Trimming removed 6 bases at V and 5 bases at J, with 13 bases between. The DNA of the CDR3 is TGTGCCAGCAGCCAAGGACAGCCGACTGAAGCTTTCTTT. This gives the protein CASSQGQPTEAFF.

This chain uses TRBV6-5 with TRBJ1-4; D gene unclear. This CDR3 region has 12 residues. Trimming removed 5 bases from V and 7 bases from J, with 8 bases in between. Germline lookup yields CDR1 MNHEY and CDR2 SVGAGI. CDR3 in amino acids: CASSPQSEKLFF. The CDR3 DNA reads TGTGCCAGCAGTCCTCAAAGTGAAAAACTGTTTTTT.

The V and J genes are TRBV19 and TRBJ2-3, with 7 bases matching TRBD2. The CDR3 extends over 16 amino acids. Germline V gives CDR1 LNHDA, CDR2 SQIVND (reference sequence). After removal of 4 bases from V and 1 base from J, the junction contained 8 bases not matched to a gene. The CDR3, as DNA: TGTGCCAGTAGTAGTGACGGGGGGAAAGGCACAGATACGCAGTATTTT. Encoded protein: CASSSDGGKGTDTQYF.

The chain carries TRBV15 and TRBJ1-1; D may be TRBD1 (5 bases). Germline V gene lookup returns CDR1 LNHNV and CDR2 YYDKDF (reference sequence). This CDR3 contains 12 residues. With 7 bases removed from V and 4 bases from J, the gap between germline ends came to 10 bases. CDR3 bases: TGTGCCACCAAAGGGGACGCCACTGAAGCTTTCTTT. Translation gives CATKGDATEAFF. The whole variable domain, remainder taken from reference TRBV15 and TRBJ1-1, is DAMVIQNPRYQVTQFGKPVTLSCSQTLNHNVMYWYQQKSSQAPKLLFHYYDKDFNNEADTPDNFQSRRPNTSFCFLDIRSPGLGDTAMYLCATKGDATEAFFGQGTRLTVV.

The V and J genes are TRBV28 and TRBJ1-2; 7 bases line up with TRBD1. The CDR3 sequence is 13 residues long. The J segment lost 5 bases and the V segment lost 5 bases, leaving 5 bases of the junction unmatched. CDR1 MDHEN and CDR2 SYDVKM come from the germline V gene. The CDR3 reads CASSPGDSYGYTF. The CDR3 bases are TGTGCCAGCAGTCCCGGGGACAGTTATGGCTACACCTTC.

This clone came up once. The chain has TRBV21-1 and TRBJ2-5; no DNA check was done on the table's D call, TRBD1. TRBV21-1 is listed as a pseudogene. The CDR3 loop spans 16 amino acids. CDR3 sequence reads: CASSKARRGPQETQYF. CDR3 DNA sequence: TGTGCCAGCAGCAAAGCAAGAAGGGGGCCTCAAGAGACCCAGTACTTC.

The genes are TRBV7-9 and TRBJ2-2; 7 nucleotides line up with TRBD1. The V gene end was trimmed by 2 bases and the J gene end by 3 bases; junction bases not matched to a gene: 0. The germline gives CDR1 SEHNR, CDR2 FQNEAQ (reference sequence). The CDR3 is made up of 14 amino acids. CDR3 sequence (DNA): TGTGCCAGCAGCTTACAGGGGGACACCGGGGAGCTGTTTTTT. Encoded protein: CASSLQGDTGELFF.

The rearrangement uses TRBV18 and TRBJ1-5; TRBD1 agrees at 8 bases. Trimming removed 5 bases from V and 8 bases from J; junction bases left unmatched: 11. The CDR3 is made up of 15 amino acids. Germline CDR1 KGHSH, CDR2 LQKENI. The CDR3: CASSGGQEGSKPQHF. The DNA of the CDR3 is TGTGCCAGCTCAGGGGGACAGGAGGGGAGTAAGCCCCAGCATTTT.

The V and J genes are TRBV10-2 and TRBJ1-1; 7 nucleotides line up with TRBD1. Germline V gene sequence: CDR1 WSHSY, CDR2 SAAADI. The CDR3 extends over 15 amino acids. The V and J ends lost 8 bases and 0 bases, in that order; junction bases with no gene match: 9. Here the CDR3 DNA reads TGCGCCAGCCAAGGACAGGAGGAGATGAACACTGAAGCTTTCTTT. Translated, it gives CASQGQEEMNTEAFF.

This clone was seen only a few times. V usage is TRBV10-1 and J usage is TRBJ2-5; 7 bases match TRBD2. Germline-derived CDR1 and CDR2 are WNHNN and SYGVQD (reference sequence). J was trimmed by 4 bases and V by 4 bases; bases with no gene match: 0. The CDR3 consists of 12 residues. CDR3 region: CASSAGGETQYF. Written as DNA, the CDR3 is TGCGCCAGCAGTGCGGGGGGAGAGACCCAGTACTTC.

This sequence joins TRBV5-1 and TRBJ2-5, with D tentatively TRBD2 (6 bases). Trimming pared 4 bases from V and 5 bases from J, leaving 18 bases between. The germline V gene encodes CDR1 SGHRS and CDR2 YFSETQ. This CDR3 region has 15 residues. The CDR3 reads CASSAGGVAGETQYF. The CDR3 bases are TGCGCCAGCAGCGCGGGCGGGGTCGCCGGGGAGACCCAGTACTTC.

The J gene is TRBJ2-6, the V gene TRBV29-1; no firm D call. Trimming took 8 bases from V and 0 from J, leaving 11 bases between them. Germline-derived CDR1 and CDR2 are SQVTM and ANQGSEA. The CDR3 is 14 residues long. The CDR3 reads CSLDGTSGANVLTF. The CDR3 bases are TGCAGCTTGGACGGAACCTCTGGGGCCAACGTCCTGACTTTC.

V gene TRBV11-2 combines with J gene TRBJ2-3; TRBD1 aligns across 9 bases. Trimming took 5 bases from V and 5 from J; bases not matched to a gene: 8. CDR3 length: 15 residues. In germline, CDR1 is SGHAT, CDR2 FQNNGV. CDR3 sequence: CASSRGQGEVDTQYF. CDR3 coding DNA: TGTGCCAGCAGCCGGGGACAGGGAGAAGTAGATACGCAGTATTTT.

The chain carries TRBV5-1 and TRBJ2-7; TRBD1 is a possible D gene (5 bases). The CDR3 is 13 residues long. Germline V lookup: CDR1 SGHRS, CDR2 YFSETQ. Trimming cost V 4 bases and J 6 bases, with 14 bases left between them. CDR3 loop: CASSLMTEAEQYF. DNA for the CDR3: TGCGCCAGCAGCCTTATGACAGAAGCCGAGCAGTACTTC.

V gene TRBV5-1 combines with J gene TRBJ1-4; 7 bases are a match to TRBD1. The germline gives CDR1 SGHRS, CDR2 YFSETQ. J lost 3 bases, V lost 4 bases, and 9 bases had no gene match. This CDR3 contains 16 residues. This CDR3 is CASSAPDRVANEKLFF. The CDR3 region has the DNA TGCGCCAGCAGCGCACCCGACAGGGTAGCTAATGAAAAACTGTTTTTT.

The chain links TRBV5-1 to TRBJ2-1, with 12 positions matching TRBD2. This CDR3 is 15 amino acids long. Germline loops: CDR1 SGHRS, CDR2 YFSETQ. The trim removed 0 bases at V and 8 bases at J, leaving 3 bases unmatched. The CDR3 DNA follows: TGCGCCAGCAGCTTGGGTGGGACTAGCGGGCATGAGCAGTTCTTC. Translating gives CASSLGGTSGHEQFF. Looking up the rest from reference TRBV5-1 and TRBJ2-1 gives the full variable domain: KAGVTQTPRYLIKTRGQQVTLSCSPISGHRSVSWYQQTPGQGLQFLFEYFSETQRNKGNFPGRFSGRQFSNSRSEMNVSTLELGDSALYLCASSLGGTSGHEQFFGPGTRLTVL.

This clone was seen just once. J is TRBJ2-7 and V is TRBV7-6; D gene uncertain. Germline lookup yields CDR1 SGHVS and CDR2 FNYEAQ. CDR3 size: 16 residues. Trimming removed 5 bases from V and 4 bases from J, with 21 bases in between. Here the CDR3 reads CASSTQPPTGLYEQYF. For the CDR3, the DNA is TGTGCCAGCAGCACACAACCGCCGACGGGCCTATACGAGCAGTACTTC.

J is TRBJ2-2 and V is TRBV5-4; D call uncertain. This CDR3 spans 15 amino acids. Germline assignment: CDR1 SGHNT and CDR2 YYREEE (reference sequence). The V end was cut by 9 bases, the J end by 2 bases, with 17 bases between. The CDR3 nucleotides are TGTGCCACCAAACCGCCGGGCACCAACACCGGGGAGCTGTTTTTT. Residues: CATKPPGTNTGELFF.

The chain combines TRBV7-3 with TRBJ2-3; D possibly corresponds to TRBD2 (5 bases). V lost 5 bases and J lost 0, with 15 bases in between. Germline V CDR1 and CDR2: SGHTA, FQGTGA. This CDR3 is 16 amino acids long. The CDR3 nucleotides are TGTGCCAGCAGCCTCCTAGCTTCTTATAGCACAGATACGCAGTATTTT. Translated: CASSLLASYSTDTQYF. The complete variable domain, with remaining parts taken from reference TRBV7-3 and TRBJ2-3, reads GAGVSQTPSNKVTEKGKYVELRCDPISGHTALYWYRQSLGQGPEFLIYFQGTGAADDSGLPNDRFFAVRPEGSVSTLKIQRTERGDSAVYLCASSLLASYSTDTQYFGPGTRLTVL.

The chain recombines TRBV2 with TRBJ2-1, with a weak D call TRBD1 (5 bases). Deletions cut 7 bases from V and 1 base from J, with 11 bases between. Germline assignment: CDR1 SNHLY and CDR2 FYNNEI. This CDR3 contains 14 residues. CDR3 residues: CASKQGGSYNEQFF. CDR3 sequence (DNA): TGTGCCAGCAAGCAGGGTGGGTCCTACAATGAGCAGTTCTTC.